This T cell receptor beta chain was captured by sequencing in a study of blood T cell repertoires in COVID-19. Assignment of participants to cohorts was predicated upon participant-reported clinical history. Trimming cost V 4 bases and J 4 bases, with 10 bases left between them. There are 13 residues in the CDR3. CDR1 and CDR2 from the germline V gene are MNHEY and SVGAGI. This table comes from immunoSEQ multiplex PCR, and its TCRdb copy is limited to in-frame clones, with some not included. The sample has hundreds of thousands of clones, roughly 87% seen once. The chain has TRBV6-5 and TRBJ1-1; D call uncertain. The clonotype comes from a woman aged 25 to 39 who had recovered from COVID-19. Specimen: PBMCs or T cells enriched from blood (not recorded which). The CDR3 loop is CASSLGRSTEAFF. The CDR3 DNA is TGTGCCAGCAGTTTGGGGAGGAGCACTGAAGCTTTCTTT.